This TCR beta chain was recovered during a study of shared clonotypes between healthy human individuals. Trimming removed 1 base at V and 8 bases at J, with 11 bases between. Germline V gene data show CDR1 as SGHAT and CDR2 as FQNNGV. The CDR3 runs to 13 residues. TCRdb keeps only in-frame clones here, not all; method: immunoSEQ multiplex PCR. Of about 1.1 million clones listed, about four fifths are singletons. Sequencing input: memory CD4+ T cells from PBMCs. Described subset: CD45RA-negative fraction. The clonotype comes from a man between 18 and 35 years old in good health. Some clones in this sample may be carry-over from other donors' samples. This chain connects TRBV11-2 to TRBJ1-2, with D maybe TRBD1 (5 bases). CDR3 sequence reads: CASSLGSGWGYTF. CDR3 DNA: TGTGCCAGCAGCTTAGGGTCAGGGTGGGGCTACACCTTC.